This TCR beta chain originates from a study of human T cells and chemical hapten exposure. Turning to the study itself: From small differences in pooled library volume came most of the variation in per-sample TCR yields.

One entry per CDR3 protein, called by TCRdb with MiXCR from the 5' RACE reads. This table holds roughly 120,000 distinct CDR3 sequences, approximately 20% found once. Unfractionated whole blood was the source from which total RNA was extracted. The germline V gene has CDR1 MNHEY and CDR2 SVGAGI. The V segment lost 4 bases and the J segment 2 bases; nucleotides outside the gene matches: 7. This CDR3 is built from 16 residues. The chain employs TRBV6-5 and TRBJ2-7, with 11 bases lining up with TRBD2. The sequence came from a human donor in good health. In DNA, the CDR3 is TGTGCCAGCAGTTCCATGCTAGCGGGAGGAACCTACGAGCAGTACTTC. This gives the protein CASSSMLAGGTYEQYF.